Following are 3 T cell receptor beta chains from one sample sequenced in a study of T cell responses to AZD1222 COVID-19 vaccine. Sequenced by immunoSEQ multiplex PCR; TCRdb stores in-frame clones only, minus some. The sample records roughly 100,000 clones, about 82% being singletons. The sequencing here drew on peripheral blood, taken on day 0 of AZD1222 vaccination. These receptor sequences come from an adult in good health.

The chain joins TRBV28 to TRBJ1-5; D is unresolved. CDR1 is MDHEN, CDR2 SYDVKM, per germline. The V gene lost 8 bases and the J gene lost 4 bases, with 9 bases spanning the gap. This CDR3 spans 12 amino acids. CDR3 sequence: CASGLPNQPQHF. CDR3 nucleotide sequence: TGTGCCAGCGGGCTCCCGAATCAGCCCCAGCATTTT.

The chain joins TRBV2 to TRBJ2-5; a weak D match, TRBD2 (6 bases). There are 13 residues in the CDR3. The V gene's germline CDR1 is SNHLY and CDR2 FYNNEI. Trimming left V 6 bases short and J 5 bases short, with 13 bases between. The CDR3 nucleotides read TGTGCCAGCAGCGGAGGGGAGATCGAGACCCAGTACTTC. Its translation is CASSGGEIETQYF.

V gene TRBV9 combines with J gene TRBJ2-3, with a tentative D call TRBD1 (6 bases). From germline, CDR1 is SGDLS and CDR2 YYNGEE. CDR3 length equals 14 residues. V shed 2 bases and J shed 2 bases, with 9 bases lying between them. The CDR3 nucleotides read TGTGCCAGCAGCGTTAAGGGGGTCACAGATACGCAGTATTTT. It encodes CASSVKGVTDTQYF.